This passage covers 9 T cell receptor beta chains from one sample sequenced in a study of PD-1 blockade in classical Hodgkin lymphoma. Stated time point: cycle 4 day 1 (C4D1), after 5 to 7 weeks of nivolumab. Every patient had relapsed following autologous stem cell transplantation, and cohorts differed in brentuximab vedotin exposure. Only in-frame clones appear in the TCRdb table, and some are missing; sequencing was by immunoSEQ multiplex PCR. The sample gives about 89,000 clones, 90% of which show up once; about 2.9% is in the top ten. The source material was peripheral blood mononuclear cells (PBMCs), sampled before the fourth cycle of nivolumab. The receptors were gathered from a human donor with classical Hodgkin lymphoma.

The rearrangement joins TRBV29-1 to TRBJ2-4, with 7 bases lining up with TRBD2. The V and J ends lost 3 bases and 7 bases, in that order; junction bases with no gene match: 6. Germline values: CDR1 SQVTM, CDR2 ANQGSEA. The CDR3 loop spans 13 amino acids. CDR3 amino acids: CSVDRVGGNIQYF. For the CDR3, the DNA is TGCAGCGTTGACAGGGTGGGAGGGAACATTCAGTACTTC.

The chain combines TRBV11-3 with TRBJ2-3; D not certain. This CDR3 contains 17 residues. V was clipped by 5 bases and J by 0 bases, with 18 bases between them. Per germline, CDR1 SGHNT and CDR2 YENEEA. The CDR3 DNA reads TGTGCCAGCAGCCTCGGTTGGCCACTGCTAAGCACAGATACGCAGTATTTT. The encoded protein is CASSLGWPLLSTDTQYF. Filled out from reference TRBV11-3 and TRBJ2-3, the complete variable domain reads EAGVVQSPRYKIIEKKQPVAFWCNPISGHNTLYWYLQNLGQGPELLIRYENEEAVDDSQLPKDRFSAERLKGVDSTLKIQPAELGDSAVYLCASSLGWPLLSTDTQYFGPGTRLTVL.

This chain connects TRBV6-5 to TRBJ2-5, with 9 bases that match TRBD2. Trimming took 0 bases from V and 5 from J; bases not matched to a gene: 7. Germline V gives CDR1 MNHEY, CDR2 SVGAGI. This CDR3 has 16 amino acids. The CDR3 is CASSYSGGGASETQYF. The CDR3 DNA reads as TGTGCCAGCAGTTACTCGGGCGGGGGGGCCTCGGAGACCCAGTACTTC.

This chain joins TRBV10-3 and TRBJ1-4; D not certain. Trimming left V 7 bases short and J 8 bases short, with 11 bases between. Looked up from germline, CDR1 is ENHRY and CDR2 is SYGVKD. The CDR3 consists of 12 residues. This CDR3 is CAIKDVEEKLFF. The CDR3 DNA follows: TGTGCCATCAAGGACGTGGAGGAAAAACTGTTTTTT.

This clone was counted a single time. The V call is TRBV6-1, the J call TRBJ1-6; perhaps TRBD1 as D (6 bases). Germline CDR1 is MNHNS and CDR2 is SASEGT. CDR3 length: 15 residues. V was trimmed by 0 bases and J by 5 bases, leaving 8 bases between them. DNA of the CDR3: TGTGCCAGCAGTGAAGCCCCAGGGGATAATTCACCCCTCCACTTT. Translating it yields CASSEAPGDNSPLHF.

V and J are TRBV30 and TRBJ2-7, with D tentatively TRBD2 (5 bases). The CDR3 is 16 residues long. Trimming took off 0 bases at V and 3 bases at J, with 18 bases between the two ends. Germline V gives CDR1 GTSNPN, CDR2 SVGIG (reference sequence). The CDR3 region is CAWSVLRRTAHYEQYF. In nucleotides, the CDR3 is TGTGCCTGGAGTGTACTTAGGAGGACCGCCCACTACGAGCAGTACTTC. The whole variable domain, filled in from reference TRBV30 and TRBJ2-7, reads SQTIHQWPATLVQPVGSPLSLECTVEGTSNPNLYWYRQAAGRGLQLLFYSVGIGQISSEVPQNLSASRPQDRQFILSSKKLLLSDSGFYLCAWSVLRRTAHYEQYFGPGTRLTVT.

This chain connects TRBV27 to TRBJ2-7, with TRBD2 matching 11 bases. V shed 4 bases and J 0 bases; nucleotides not matched to a gene: 2. The CDR3 extends over 15 amino acids. CDR1 and CDR2 from the germline V gene are MNHEY and SMNVEV (reference sequence). In DNA form, the CDR3 reads TGTGCCAGCAGTTCAGGGACTAGCGGCTCCTACGAGCAGTACTTC. It yields the protein CASSSGTSGSYEQYF.

The rearrangement uses TRBV18 and TRBJ1-5, with a tentative D call TRBD1 (6 bases). This CDR3 spans 16 amino acids. Per germline, CDR1 KGHSH and CDR2 LQKENI. Trimming cost V 3 bases and J 3 bases, with 15 bases left between them. The CDR3: CASSPVSTGHNQPQHF. CDR3 DNA sequence: TGTGCCAGCTCACCTGTGTCGACAGGTCACAATCAGCCCCAGCATTTT.

This chain joins TRBV7-9 and TRBJ1-2; no firm D call. The V and J ends lost 3 bases and 2 bases respectively, with 10 bases between them. CDR1 is SEHNR and CDR2 is FQNEAQ in the germline V gene (reference sequence). The CDR3 runs 14 residues. CDR3 nucleotide sequence: TGTGCCAGCAGCTTGTCGAATTTAAACTATGGCTACACCTTC. Translation gives CASSLSNLNYGYTF.